The next 23 T cell receptor beta chains were all read from a single sample in a study of graft-versus-host responses after intestinal transplantation. Some clones are missing from TCRdb's copy, which holds only in-frame ones; the method was immunoSEQ multiplex PCR. This sample has about 99,000 clones; approximately 84% occur once, and the top ten carry roughly 1%. No antigen is known for these receptors. Sequencing was performed on unstimulated CD4+ T cells sorted from spleen or lymph node cells, taken before intestinal transplant. The receptors stem from a human donor who received an intestinal transplant.

The V and J genes are TRBV30 and TRBJ2-2; no clear D gene. Trimming pared 2 bases from V and 7 bases from J, leaving 8 bases between. Germline assignment: CDR1 GTSNPN and CDR2 SVGIG (reference sequence). The CDR3 contains 12 residues. CDR3 loop: CAWSKGGGELFF. For the CDR3, the DNA is TGTGCCTGGAGTAAGGGTGGCGGGGAGCTGTTTTTT.

This clone is a singleton in its sample. This rearrangement joins TRBV29-1 to TRBJ1-2; perhaps TRBD1 as D (5 bases). Trimming took 6 bases from V and 8 from J, leaving 19 bases between them. This CDR3 is built from 13 residues. From germline, CDR1 is SQVTM and CDR2 ANQGSEA. The CDR3, as DNA: TGCAGCGTACATTACAGGTCCACGGGGGGCTACACCTTC. This encodes CSVHYRSTGGYTF.

The chain is built from TRBV7-9 and TRBJ2-3; 7 bases agree with TRBD2. CDR1 SEHNR and CDR2 FQNEAQ come from the germline V gene (reference sequence). V shed 2 bases, J shed 8 bases, and the junction held 10 bases outside the gene matches. The CDR3 covers 15 residues. CDR3 nucleotide sequence: TGTGCCAGCAGCTTATCGGGGGGAGGTATCGGTACGCAGTATTTT. It encodes CASSLSGGGIGTQYF. The whole variable domain, filled in from reference TRBV7-9 and TRBJ2-3, reads DTGVSQNPRHKITKRGQNVTFRCDPISEHNRLYWYRQTLGQGPEFLTYFQNEAQLEKSRLLSDRFSAERPKGSFSTLEIQRTEQGDSAMYLCASSLSGGGIGTQYFGPGTRLTVL.

The chain is built from TRBV4-1 and TRBJ2-3; TRBD2 agrees at 8 bases. Germline CDR1 reads MGHRA; CDR2 reads YSYEKL. Trimming at V came to 1 base and at J to 2 bases, leaving 5 bases not matched to a gene. The CDR3 contains 16 residues. The CDR3 nucleotides read TGCGCCAGCAGCCAAGGCGGGGGGCTACTCACAGATACGCAGTATTTT. It is translated as CASSQGGGLLTDTQYF.

V is TRBV6-4 and J is TRBJ2-3; 8 bases are a match to TRBD2. Trimming at V came to 2 bases and at J to 2 bases, leaving 3 bases not matched to a gene. Germline V gene data show CDR1 as MRHNA and CDR2 as SNTAGT. The CDR3 has 15 residues. The chain's CDR3 is CASSDRGRPTDTQYF. The CDR3 DNA is TGTGCCAGCAGTGACCGCGGGAGGCCCACAGATACGCAGTATTTT.

The V and J genes are TRBV6-5 and TRBJ2-2, with 8 bases that match TRBD2. Losses at the gene ends were 6 bases for V and 1 base for J; bases not matched to a gene: 1. Germline V gene data show CDR1 as MNHEY and CDR2 as SVGAGI. The CDR3 is made up of 14 amino acids. Here the CDR3 DNA reads TGTGCCAGCAGAACTAGCGGGAACACCGGGGAGCTGTTTTTT. Amino acids: CASRTSGNTGELFF.

The CDR3 reads CSASAPDTQYF. The CDR3 nucleotides are TGCAGTGCTAGTGCCCCAGATACGCAGTATTTT. This chain joins TRBV20-1 and TRBJ2-3; D call uncertain. This CDR3 comprises 11 residues. Germline CDR1 is DFQATT and CDR2 is SNEGSKA (reference sequence). V was shortened by 3 bases and J by 4 bases, with 5 bases between the two germline ends.

The chain carries TRBV5-4 and TRBJ2-3; TRBD2 might be the D (6 bases). Germline-derived CDR1 and CDR2 are SGHNT and YYREEE (reference sequence). V was cut by 4 bases and J by 1 base, with 10 bases left in between. CDR3 length equals 14 residues. Here the CDR3 reads CASSVPGGTDTQYF. The CDR3 region has the DNA TGTGCCAGCAGCGTACCGGGGGGCACAGATACGCAGTATTTT.

The V and J genes are TRBV12-5 and TRBJ2-1, with 9 bases identical to TRBD2. The V segment lost 2 bases and the J segment 6 bases; nucleotides outside the gene matches: 5. Germline-derived CDR1 and CDR2 are LGHNT and FRNRAP. The CDR3 length is 15 residues. CDR3 amino acids: CASGLLLAGRNEQFF. Here the CDR3 DNA reads TGTGCTAGTGGTTTGCTTCTAGCGGGACGCAATGAGCAGTTCTTC.

The J gene is TRBJ1-1, the V gene TRBV7-9; tentative D call: TRBD1 (5 bases). This CDR3 spans 13 amino acids. Germline V CDR1 and CDR2: SEHNR, FQNEAQ (reference sequence). V was clipped by 1 base and J by 4 bases, with 7 bases between them. CDR3 in amino acids: CASSLEGTTEAFF. DNA for the CDR3: TGTGCCAGCAGCTTAGAAGGGACCACTGAAGCTTTCTTT.

V is TRBV9 and J is TRBJ2-6, with D hard to call. The V end lost 4 bases, the J end lost 1 base, and 12 bases lay between the germline ends. Germline CDR1 and CDR2: SGDLS and YYNGEE. The CDR3 length is 16 residues. The CDR3, as DNA: TGTGCCAGCAGCCGGGCCAGTCTGTCTGGGGCCAACGTCCTGACTTTC. Translated: CASSRASLSGANVLTF.

The J gene is TRBJ2-7, the V gene TRBV18, with no clear D. Germline V gene data show CDR1 as KGHSH and CDR2 as LQKENI. V lost 6 bases and J lost 2, with 20 bases in between. The CDR3 contains 16 residues. CDR3 sequence (DNA): TGTGCCAGCTCCCCATCCCTAGACGCGACGGCCTACGAGCAGTACTTC. As protein: CASSPSLDATAYEQYF.

The CDR3 reads CASSIGGDGDLTEQYF. CDR3 in DNA: TGTGCCAGTAGTATCGGGGGGGATGGGGATCTCACCGAGCAGTACTTC. This chain connects TRBV19 to TRBJ2-5; 8 nucleotides match TRBD2. The closer fit of TRBJ2-7 to the DNA end suggests the J call may be wrong. This CDR3 has 16 residues. Germline loops: CDR1 LNHDA, CDR2 SQIVND (reference sequence).

The chain combines TRBV27 with TRBJ2-3; either TRBD1 or TRBD2 may fit D (6 bases each). The CDR3 length is 14 residues. Trimming stripped 3 bases from V and 5 bases from J, with 12 bases between. The germline gives CDR1 MNHEY, CDR2 SMNVEV (reference sequence). The CDR3 DNA sequence: TGTGCCAGCAGTTTTGCAGGGGAGGTAGATACGCAGTATTTT. This gives the protein CASSFAGEVDTQYF.

This chain connects TRBV27 to TRBJ1-2, with TRBD1 matching over 8 bases. Germline CDR1 and CDR2: MNHEY and SMNVEV (reference sequence). The junction had 15 bases not matched to a gene; V was cut back by 4 bases and J by 5 bases. The CDR3 spans 17 residues. CDR3 sequence: CASSSNRDRLKIYGYTF. The CDR3 coding sequence is TGTGCCAGCAGTTCGAACCGGGACAGGCTTAAGATTTATGGCTACACCTTC.

The chain recombines TRBV18 with TRBJ1-2; D may be TRBD1 (5 bases). V gave up 2 bases and J gave up 8 bases, with 12 bases separating them. The germline V gene encodes CDR1 KGHSH and CDR2 LQKENI. CDR3 size: 13 residues. In DNA, the CDR3 is TGTGCCAGCTCACCAGGGCAGGGAAGCGGCTACACCTTC. Encoded protein: CASSPGQGSGYTF. Using reference TRBV18 and TRBJ1-2 for the parts outside the CDR3, the full variable domain is NAGVMQNPRHLVRRRGQEARLRCSPMKGHSHVYWYRQLPEEGLKFMVYLQKENIIDESGMPKERFSAEFPKEGPSILRIQQVVRGDSAAYFCASSPGQGSGYTFGSGTRLTVV.

The chain links TRBV10-3 to TRBJ1-5, with D unclear. The ends were cut back, 10 bases at V and 5 bases at J, with 15 bases in the middle. CDR1 is ENHRY, CDR2 SYGVKD, per germline. The CDR3 has 13 residues. In nucleotides, the CDR3 is TGTGCCACCAGGACTTTTACTGATCAGCCCCAGCATTTT. Translated: CATRTFTDQPQHF.

The chain links TRBV6-1 to TRBJ1-3, with D unresolved. The CDR3 length is 13 residues. V was trimmed by 4 bases and J by 6 bases, leaving 10 bases between them. Germline V gene sequence: CDR1 MNHNS, CDR2 SASEGT. CDR3 nucleotide sequence: TGTGCCAGCAGTGGCACCTCCCTAAACACCATATATTTT. This encodes CASSGTSLNTIYF.

The chain couples TRBV7-9 to TRBJ2-1; the match to TRBD2 covers 7 bases. With V trimmed by 5 bases and J by 10 bases, 14 bases remained unmatched. Germline CDR1 SEHNR, CDR2 FQNEAQ (reference sequence). The CDR3 sequence is 15 residues long. The CDR3 reads CASSPAGWSSNEQFF. The CDR3, as DNA: TGTGCCAGCAGCCCAGCGGGGTGGTCTAGTAACGAGCAGTTCTTC.

The rearrangement joins TRBV7-3 to TRBJ2-7; 12 bases agree with TRBD1. Germline assignment: CDR1 SGHTA and CDR2 FQGTGA. V gave up 0 bases and J gave up 5 bases; unmatched junction bases: 2. The CDR3 consists of 15 residues. The CDR3 protein is CASSLTGQGAHEQYF. As DNA, the CDR3 is TGTGCCAGCAGCTTAACGGGACAGGGGGCCCACGAGCAGTACTTC. Full variable domain (rest looked up from reference TRBV7-3 and TRBJ2-7): GAGVSQTPSNKVTEKGKYVELRCDPISGHTALYWYRQSLGQGPEFLIYFQGTGAADDSGLPNDRFFAVRPEGSVSTLKIQRTERGDSAVYLCASSLTGQGAHEQYFGPGTRLTVT.

The rearrangement joins TRBV7-9 to TRBJ1-5; D is undetermined. In germline, CDR1 is SEHNR, CDR2 FQNEAQ (reference sequence). This CDR3 contains 16 residues. V gave up 4 bases and J gave up 1 base, with 14 bases separating them. The CDR3 region has the DNA TGTGCCAGCAGCTCACCGAGAGGTTTCAGCAATCAGCCCCAGCATTTT. Protein: CASSSPRGFSNQPQHF.

The chain couples TRBV6-6 to TRBJ1-2; 9 nucleotides match TRBD1. The V gene end was trimmed by 5 bases and the J gene end by 5 bases; junction bases not matched to a gene: 3. The CDR3 is 13 residues long. Germline assignment: CDR1 MNHNY and CDR2 SVGAGI (reference sequence). This CDR3 reads CASSGQGMYGYTF. CDR3 coding DNA: TGTGCCAGCAGTGGACAGGGGATGTATGGCTACACCTTC.

The chain is built from TRBV9 and TRBJ2-7; no firm D call. CDR1 is SGDLS and CDR2 is YYNGEE in the germline V gene. The CDR3 is 13 residues long. With 0 bases removed from V and 5 bases from J, the gap between germline ends came to 9 bases. CDR3 protein: CASSVGHKDEQYF. DNA of the CDR3: TGTGCCAGCAGCGTAGGGCATAAGGACGAGCAGTACTTC. The whole variable domain, filled in from reference TRBV9 and TRBJ2-7, reads DSGVTQTPKHLITATGQRVTLRCSPRSGDLSVYWYQQSLDQGLQFLIQYYNGEERAKGNILERFSAQQFPDLHSELNLSSLELGDSALYFCASSVGHKDEQYFGPGTRLTVT.